This T cell receptor (beta chain) was observed in a study of tumor-infiltrating lymphocytes in primary liver carcinoma. CDR3 length equals 15 residues. Per germline, CDR1 WSHSY and CDR2 SAAADI. A primer matching the constant region was used to make TCR beta cDNA from 500 to 650 ng of total RNA. Modified slightly, ARM-PCR produced TCR beta libraries over three nested multiplex PCR rounds. PCR rounds one and two used TRBV1-TRBV30 forward primers with a C-beta reverse primer for around 9 cycles each. TCRdb reprocessed the multiplex PCR reads with MiXCR, giving one entry per CDR3 protein. The top ten hold roughly 25% of the sample, which has 60,000 to 90,000 distinct CDR3 sequences, over 60% seen once. The 20-30 mg bulk tissue piece was not sorted before simultaneous RNA and DNA extraction. General observations from the study: Tumor tissue displayed a significantly greater top-250-clone fraction than blood (p = 0.039). Tumor region pairs shared more overlap than did tumor-adjacent and tumor-blood pairs. Only about 7-25% of top clones were detected in each of the five tumor regions.

This clonotype was seen once. What it recognizes is unknown. The junction departs from the called germline gene at one end, perhaps through a read error. Material: liver tumor tissue from sampling region 4. The subset was: tumor region T4, right-lateral pole. The rearrangement joins TRBV10-2 to TRBJ2-1; the D is unclear. The sequence was collected from a man aged 35 to 55 with primary liver carcinoma and hepatitis B virus infection. The CDR3 here is CASSRYCGTSNEQLF. In nucleotides, the CDR3 is TGCGCCAGCAGCCGATATTGCGGAACCTCGAATGAGCAGTTATTC.